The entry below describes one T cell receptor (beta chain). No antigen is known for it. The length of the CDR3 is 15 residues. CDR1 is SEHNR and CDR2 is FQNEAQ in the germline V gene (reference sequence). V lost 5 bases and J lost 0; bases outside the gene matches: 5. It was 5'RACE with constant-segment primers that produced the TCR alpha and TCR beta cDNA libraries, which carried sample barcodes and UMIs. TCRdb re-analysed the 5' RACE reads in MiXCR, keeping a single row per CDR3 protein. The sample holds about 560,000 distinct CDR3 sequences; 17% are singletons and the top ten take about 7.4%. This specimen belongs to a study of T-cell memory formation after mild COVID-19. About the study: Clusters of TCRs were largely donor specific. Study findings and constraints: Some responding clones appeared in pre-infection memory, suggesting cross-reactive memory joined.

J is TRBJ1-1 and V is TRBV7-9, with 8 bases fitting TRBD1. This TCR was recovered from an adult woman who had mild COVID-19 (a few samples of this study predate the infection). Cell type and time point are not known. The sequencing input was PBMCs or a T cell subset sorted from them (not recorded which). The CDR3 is CASSPDRGLNTEAFF. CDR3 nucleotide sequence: TGTGCCAGCAGCCCTGACAGGGGATTGAACACTGAAGCTTTCTTT.